Reported below is one T cell receptor beta chain. The data derive from a study of blood T cell repertoires in COVID-19. Participant ages covered about 18 to 100 years across about two dozen US areas. As originally analysed: Reference gene primer amplification yielded estimated nucleated cell counts. Sequencing was performed with immunoSEQ multiplex PCR; in TCRdb, only in-frame clones are kept and a portion is missing. V, J and clone size derive from that table, while D and trimming were established from the DNA sequence. The repertoire holds roughly 400,000 clones, with 87% as singletons. The origin of this receptor is a woman aged 45-65 years who had recovered from COVID-19. Sequencing was carried out using PBMCs or T cells enriched from blood (not recorded which).

The CDR3 coding sequence is TGTGCCAGCAGCACAGGCGGGGACACCATATATTTT. Translated, it gives CASSTGGDTIYF. The chain couples TRBV5-5 to TRBJ1-3; D perhaps matches TRBD1 (5 bases). V was trimmed by 4 bases and J by 8 bases, leaving 10 bases between them. The CDR3 has 12 residues. Germline values: CDR1 SGHKS, CDR2 YYEKEE (reference sequence). The full variable domain, in which reference TRBV5-5 and TRBJ1-3 provide the parts outside the CDR3, is DAGVTQSPTHLIKTRGQQVTLRCSPISGHKSVSWYQQVLGQGPQFIFQYYEKEERGRGNFPDRFSARQFPNYSSELNVNALLLGDSALYLCASSTGGDTIYFGEGSWLTVV.